This record looks at one T cell receptor beta chain sequence and its context. These data come from a study of T cells expressing NK-cell markers. Study context: Repertoire data for TCR beta were derived from sorted T cells (CD3+CD56+NKG2C+, CD3+CD56+NKG2C- and CD3+CD56-NKG2C+).

UMI-tagged 5'RACE template switching yielded the TCR beta cDNA. From the 5' RACE reads, TCRdb lists one entry per CDR3 protein and no DNA. This table lists approximately 440,000 distinct CDR3 sequences. Germline loops: CDR1 KGHDR, CDR2 SFDVKD. CDR3 length equals 12 residues. The chain combines TRBV24-1 with TRBJ2-1. Source material: blood T cells: a sorted CD56 or NKG2C T cell subset, CD4+ or CD8+ T cells, or bulk PBMC T cells (not recorded which). This TCR was recovered from a woman between 45 and 65 years old in good health. CDR3 residues: CATSATGNEQFF.